This TCR beta chain was recorded in a study of glioma-infiltrating T cells after dendritic cell vaccination. The time point: after dendritic cell vaccination, including at tumor progression/relapse. PBMC sampling occurred before vaccination, two weeks after the third dose, and at progression. V lost 7 bases, J lost 0 bases, and 6 bases stayed unmatched. The CDR3 contains 16 residues. In germline, CDR1 is SGHNT, CDR2 YENEEA. Up to 2 ug genomic DNA was used for TCRB CDR3 amplification. Generated by immunoSEQ multiplex PCR, the TCRdb table keeps only in-frame clones and is missing some. The sample carries over 80,000 clones, 75% to 85% recorded once.

This TCR came from a human donor with glioblastoma. This sample comprised blood, obtained after dendritic cell vaccination. The V and J genes are TRBV11-3 and TRBJ2-6; 7 bases align to TRBD1. The CDR3 region has the DNA TGTGCCAGCACCCCCGGGACAGCCTCTGGGGCCAACGTCCTGACTTTC. It yields the protein CASTPGTASGANVLTF.